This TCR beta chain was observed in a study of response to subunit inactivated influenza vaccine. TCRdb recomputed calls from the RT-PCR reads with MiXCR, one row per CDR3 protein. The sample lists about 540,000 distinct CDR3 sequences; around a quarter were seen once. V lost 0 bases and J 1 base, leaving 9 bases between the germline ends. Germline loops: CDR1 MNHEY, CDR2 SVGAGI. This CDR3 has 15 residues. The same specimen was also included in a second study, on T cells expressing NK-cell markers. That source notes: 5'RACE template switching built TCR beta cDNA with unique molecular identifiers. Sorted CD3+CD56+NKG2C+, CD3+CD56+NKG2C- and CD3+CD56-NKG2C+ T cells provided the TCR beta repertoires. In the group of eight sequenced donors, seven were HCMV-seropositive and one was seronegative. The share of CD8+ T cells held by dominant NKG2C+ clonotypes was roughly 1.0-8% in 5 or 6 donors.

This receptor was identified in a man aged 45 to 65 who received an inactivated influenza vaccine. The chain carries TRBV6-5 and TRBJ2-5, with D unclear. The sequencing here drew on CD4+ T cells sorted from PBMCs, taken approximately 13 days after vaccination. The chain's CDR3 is CASSYSTGSQETQYF. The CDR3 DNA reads TGTGCCAGCAGTTACTCCACCGGATCCCAAGAGACCCAGTACTTC.